The sequence of this T cell receptor beta chain was determined in a study of cytomegalovirus exposure and HLA in healthy donors. Study at large: The same platform as the approximately 660 first-cohort repertoires was used for the roughly 130 validation repertoires, a later analysis reported. Study-level results: The study listed roughly 160 cytomegalovirus-associated TCR beta chains.

CDR1 and CDR2 (germline): SGHTA, FQGTGA. The CDR3 runs 14 residues. V was clipped by 2 bases and J by 3 bases, with 10 bases between them. TCRdb's copy holds only in-frame clones and misses some; the assay was immunoSEQ multiplex PCR. The sample has about 64,000 clones, around 95% seen once. Points on this clone: Its matching antigen is unknown.

The source of this sequence is a young woman in good health and CMV-seropositive. Source material: PBMCs. J is TRBJ1-2 and V is TRBV7-3; D remains unclear. Written as DNA, the CDR3 is TGTGCCAGCAGCTTAGACGGGGATCACTATGGCTACACCTTC. Residues: CASSLDGDHYGYTF.